This T cell receptor (beta chain) came from a study of memory CD4+ T cells and cytomegalovirus serostatus. The germline gives CDR1 MNHEY, CDR2 SVGAGI. The CDR3 totals 13 residues. V was cut by 0 bases and J by 7 bases, with 9 bases left in between. Notes on the study in general: CD4+ memory repertoires contained 67 of 164 reported CMV TCRbeta sequences. The CMV-associated TCR signature appears largely within the CD4+ memory repertoire. CMV serostatus prediction reached median AUC about 0.96, or 0.93 with US-trained model.

Single viable CD3+CD4+CD8-CD45RO+ cells were sorted as the memory CD4+ T cells. CMV serostatus came from serum IgG against pp150, pp28, p38, p52. A word on this clone: No antigen is known for it.

Some clones are missing from TCRdb's copy, which holds only in-frame ones; the method was immunoSEQ multiplex PCR. The sample shows tens of thousands of clones, 78% of them seen only once. The gene calls are TRBV6-5 and TRBJ1-1; D gene ambiguous. Specimen: memory CD4+ T cells from blood. The sequence was obtained from an adult in good health and CMV-seronegative. CDR3 residues: CASSYSRRDEAFF. DNA for the CDR3: TGTGCCAGCAGTTACTCCCGGAGGGATGAAGCTTTCTTT.